This T cell receptor beta chain came from a study of blood T cell repertoires in COVID-19. Profiling relied on immunoSEQ multiplex PCR, and the TCRdb table lists in-frame clones only, not all of them. The sample has 140,000 or so clones; approximately 90% are singletons. V lost 4 bases, J lost 4 bases, and 3 bases stayed unmatched. This CDR3 has 13 residues. Germline V CDR1 and CDR2: SNHLY, FYNNEI. Sequencing was carried out using peripheral blood. The genes are TRBV2 and TRBJ2-5, with TRBD2 matching over 7 bases. This receptor was identified in a human donor in a cohort sampled during active COVID-19. The CDR3 reads CASSAASGETQYF. CDR3 DNA sequence: TGTGCCAGCAGTGCAGCTAGCGGAGAGACCCAGTACTTC.